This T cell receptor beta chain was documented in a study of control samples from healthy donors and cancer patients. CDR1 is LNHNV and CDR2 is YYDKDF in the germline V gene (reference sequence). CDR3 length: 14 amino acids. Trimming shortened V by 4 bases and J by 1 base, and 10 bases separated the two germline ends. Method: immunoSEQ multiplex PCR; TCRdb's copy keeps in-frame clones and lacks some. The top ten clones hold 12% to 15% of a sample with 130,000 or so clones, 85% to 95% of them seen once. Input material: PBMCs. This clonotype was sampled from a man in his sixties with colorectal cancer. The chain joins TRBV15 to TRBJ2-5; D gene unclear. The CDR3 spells CATSNDRAQETQYF. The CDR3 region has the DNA TGTGCCACCAGCAATGACCGGGCCCAAGAGACCCAGTACTTC.